The rows below give T cell receptor beta chains drawn from one sample of a study of identical twins. MiXCR, run by TCRdb on the 5' RACE reads, gives a single entry per CDR3 protein. Among under 900,000 distinct CDR3 sequences, around a sixth were seen once, and the ten largest hold around 13%. The same data also contributed to another study, on T cells expressing NK-cell markers.

The sequenced material came from PBMCs. The receptor set was obtained from a young woman in good health. Each CDR3 is given without its conserved first and last residue. A D gene is named only where the DNA matches it firmly.

d_call	v_call	j_call	cdr3_aa
NA	TRBV5-1	TRBJ1-6	ASRVDRSSYNSPLH
NA	TRBV6-1	TRBJ2-1	ASLSHGSGNEQF
NA	TRBV5-6	TRBJ2-5	ASSRHGTYQETQY
NA	TRBV12-3/TRBV12-4	TRBJ2-2	ASRKASGLYTGELF
TRBD1	TRBV29-1	TRBJ2-7	PVPGQDKRYEQY
NA	TRBV6-2/TRBV6-3	TRBJ2-7	ASKRRAAEQY
NA	TRBV4-1	TRBJ1-1	ASSQDAGSNTEAF
NA	TRBV4-2	TRBJ2-7	ASSQGIAALYEQY
NA	TRBV7-9	TRBJ1-3	ASSSSSGGLSGNTIY
NA	TRBV12-3/TRBV12-4	TRBJ1-2	ASSWVRVGEGYT
TRBD2	TRBV6-1	TRBJ2-3	ASSQSGETVADTQY
NA	TRBV6-6	TRBJ2-7	ASSYGGNEQY
NA	TRBV3-1	TRBJ2-7	ASSRETLSSYEQY
NA	TRBV20-1	TRBJ2-7	SARTYYEQY
NA	TRBV28	TRBJ2-3	ASSGGPYSALPADTQY
TRBD2	TRBV7-9	TRBJ2-1	ASSLRRLAGADEQF
NA	TRBV12-3/TRBV12-4	TRBJ1-1	ASTRPGEGNTEAF
NA	TRBV10-3	TRBJ2-3	AISGAWRTDTQY
NA	TRBV14	TRBJ2-1	ASSQVKGDPYNEQF
NA	TRBV18	TRBJ2-5	ASSPTETQY
NA	TRBV4-2	TRBJ2-5	ASSQDVETQY
NA	TRBV12-3/TRBV12-4	TRBJ2-7	ASTSQRSYEQY
NA	TRBV18	TRBJ2-7	ASSPGTNYEQY
NA	TRBV4-2	TRBJ2-1	ASSQVYPADNEQF
TRBD2	TRBV5-1	TRBJ2-1	ASSLVPSGSYEQF
NA	TRBV6-5	TRBJ2-7	ASSYSRRGGYEQY
NA	TRBV7-2	TRBJ2-7	ASSLDRQGYEQY
NA	TRBV19	TRBJ1-1	ASSIDRVNTEAF
NA	TRBV7-6	TRBJ2-7	ASSRSGFYEQY
NA	TRBV12-3/TRBV12-4	TRBJ1-5	ASSPRGSNQPQH
TRBD1	TRBV5-6	TRBJ2-4	ASSPQGPGKNIQY
TRBD2	TRBV6-2/TRBV6-3	TRBJ2-1	ASSYTKTSGSHEQF
NA	TRBV3-1	TRBJ1-2	ASSQVRFGYT
TRBD2	TRBV20-1	TRBJ2-1	SARISGSDNEQF
NA	TRBV4-1	TRBJ2-3	ASSQVVLRPDTQY
TRBD2	TRBV20-1	TRBJ2-1	SARLAGRSYNEQF
NA	TRBV3-1	TRBJ2-5	ASSQEGGTAQY
NA	TRBV7-8	TRBJ2-7	ASSSNRDSEQY